This T cell receptor (beta chain) was recorded in a study of cytomegalovirus exposure and HLA in healthy donors. Of note for this clone: The antigen remains unidentified.

The CDR3 loop spans 14 amino acids. J lost 5 bases, V lost 7 bases, and 7 bases had no gene match. Per the germline V gene, CDR1 is MDHEN and CDR2 is SYDVKM. The PCR had 60 Vbeta and 13 Jbeta primers. Clones were sequenced by immunoSEQ multiplex PCR, and TCRdb holds only the in-frame ones, with some missing. The sample has around 150,000 clones; roughly 79% are singletons. Findings of the study overall: Overall, about 160 TCR beta chains were annotated as cytomegalovirus-associated. Three chains tied to CMV proved CMV antigen-specific in vitro. In presence/absence analyses, roughly uniform sequencing depth across donors was assumed. Rare TCR sequences dominated, though some public TCRs recurred in many donors.

The origin of this receptor is a woman aged 40 to 50 in good health and CMV-seronegative. The sequenced material came from PBMCs. This chain uses TRBV28 with TRBJ1-5, with TRBD1 identical over 8 bases. The CDR3 sequence: CASTSGTGYQPQHF. CDR3 DNA: TGTGCCAGCACCTCCGGGACAGGCTATCAGCCCCAGCATTTT.